Reported below is one TCR beta chain. No antigen is known for it. The sample holds no much larger clone one base away, and base qualities are not on file. CDR1 and CDR2 are read off the germline V gene as LGHNA and YSLEER. The CDR3 runs 15 residues from the cysteine to the phenylalanine. Only CDR3 DNA is held: 45 bases, read in frame from base 1. V loses 0 bases of germline sequence and J loses 3 bases, and the interval between the two ends is 12 bases. This sample is drawn from a study of OX40 agonist ivuxolimab in advanced cancers. Some background on the complete study: Ivuxolimab was an agonistic, fully human IgG2 monoclonal antibody directed against OX40 (CD134), a costimulatory receptor. Intravenous ivuxolimab was administered to patients every 2 weeks at six dose levels: 0.01, 0.1, 0.3, 1.5, 3 and 10 mg/kg. Among the roughly 52 dose-escalation patients, roughly 20 had hepatocellular carcinoma, about 15 melanoma, 9 renal cell carcinoma and 9 head and neck cancer. A male proportion of about 79% and a mean age of about 60 years, ranging from about 20 to 79, were recorded for the dose-escalation cohort. Patients were allowed to have had prior anti-PD-1, anti-PD-L1 or anti-CTLA-4 therapy, and around two fifths of the dose-escalation patients had been treated with checkpoint inhibitors. Three dose-escalation patients achieved partial responses, one with hepatocellular carcinoma and two with cutaneous melanoma. The point of sequencing TCRbeta in the periphery was to test whether ivuxolimab changed TCR sequence diversity and drove clonal T-cell expansion. The paper describes the monotherapy dose-escalation part (N ≈ 52 patients) of the phase I trial of ivuxolimab. The research as a whole found: After ivuxolimab, more expanded clones were found on average in CD8+ T cells than in CD4+ T cells. Antigen specificity was not determined for the clonally expanded peripheral T cells. Clonal expansion of both CD4+ and CD8+ blood T cells was observed from baseline to week 6 at doses 0.1 to 3.0 mg/kg. Low levels of normalized T-cell clonal expansion were also seen in some nonresponding patients. In the 0.1-3.0 mg/kg groups, partial responders were among the patients with the lowest normalized peripheral clonal expansion, particularly in CD8+ T cells.

The trial excluded patients who had a history of autoimmune disease or were on systemic immunosuppression. Peripheral blood for TCR sequencing was collected from all dose cohorts at baseline, on cycle 4 day 1, and on cycle 7 day 1. The samples were drawn from a first-in-human, open-label, multicenter phase I dose-escalation trial of ivuxolimab. Adults with locally advanced or metastatic melanoma, renal cell, hepatocellular, or head and neck squamous cell carcinoma were enrolled in the trial. Before TCR sequencing, CD4+ and CD8+ T cells were separately sorted from peripheral blood. Genomic DNA was extracted from sorted cells for sequencing of the TCRbeta CDR3 region. The immunoSEQ Assay was used for sequencing of TCRbeta CDR3 regions. In its TCRdb copy, this immuneACCESS table keeps in-frame sequences only and misses some clones. Where compared with another copy, unresolved V genes explain less than half of these, and the others have no known cause. The sample profile shows 76,000 or so clones; approximately 83% of them were found once. Of the sample, less than 6.5% is held by the ten largest clones.

The rearrangement joined TRBV4-3 to TRBJ2-7, with no D gene named confidently. The origin of this receptor is an adult with an advanced solid tumor such as melanoma, head and neck, liver or kidney cancer. The material was CD4+ or CD8+ T cells sorted from blood, obtained in a trial of the OX40 agonist ivuxolimab. CDR3 protein: CASSQDWGIGYEQYF. The sequenced DNA: TGCGCCAGCAGCCAAGATTGGGGAATCGGCTACGAGCAGTACTTC.